This TCR beta chain was captured by sequencing in a study of T cell changes during pregnancy in multiple sclerosis. As for this clone: A junction end diverges from the germline sequence, so it may reflect a read error.

Method: immunoSEQ multiplex PCR; TCRdb's copy keeps in-frame clones and lacks some. The sample lists around 40,000 clones, 75% to 90% occurring once. CDR3 length: 13 amino acids. Germline values: CDR1 SGHTA, CDR2 FQGNSA. This material consisted of CD4+ T cells from peripheral blood mononuclear cells, taken in the first trimester of pregnancy. The receptor's source is a female donor with multiple sclerosis, enrolled in a pregnancy study. J is TRBJ2-7 and V is TRBV7-2; TRBD1 aligns across 8 bases. The CDR3 DNA follows: TGTGCCAGCAGCCCCACGGGACAGGATATACCGAACTTC. Its protein is CASSPTGQDIPNF.